This T cell receptor (beta chain) was captured by sequencing in a study of blood T cell repertoires in COVID-19. About the research overall: The United States, Italy and Spain were the sources of the acute and convalescent COVID-19 samples. Sources were T cells, B-cell-depleted T cells, or PBMCs; the material itself was cDNA or gDNA.

Original data processing: Researchers report that nucleated cell counts were estimated from reference gene primer amplification. The repertoire was sequenced with immunoSEQ multiplex PCR; TCRdb's copy has only in-frame clones and lacks some. The D gene and trimming were derived from the DNA, and the V and J assignments and clone size from that table. Of approximately 150,000 clones listed, about 85% are singletons. The CDR3 runs to 16 residues. Germline assignment: CDR1 MNHEY and CDR2 SVGEGT. Trimming shortened V by 0 bases and J by 2 bases, and 14 bases separated the two germline ends. The specimen sequenced was peripheral blood. V usage is TRBV6-2 or TRBV6-3 and J usage is TRBJ2-7, with TRBD2 as a possible D gene (6 bases). The origin of this receptor is a human donor in a cohort sampled during active COVID-19. CDR3 residues: CASSYSVGLAPYEQYF. CDR3 DNA sequence: TGTGCCAGCAGTTACTCGGTTGGCCTAGCGCCCTACGAGCAGTACTTC.